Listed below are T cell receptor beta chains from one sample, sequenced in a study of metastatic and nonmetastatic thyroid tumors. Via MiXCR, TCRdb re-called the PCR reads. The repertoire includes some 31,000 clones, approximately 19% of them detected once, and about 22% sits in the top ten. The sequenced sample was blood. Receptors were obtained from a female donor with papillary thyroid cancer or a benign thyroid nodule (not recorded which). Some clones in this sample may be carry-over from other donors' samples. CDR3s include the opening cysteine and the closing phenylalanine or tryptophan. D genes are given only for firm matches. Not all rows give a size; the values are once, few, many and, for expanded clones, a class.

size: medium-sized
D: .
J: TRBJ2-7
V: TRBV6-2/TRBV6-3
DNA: TGTGCCAGCAAATATGGAGCGGGCGCGACCTACGAGCAGTACTTC
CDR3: CASKYGAGATYEQYF

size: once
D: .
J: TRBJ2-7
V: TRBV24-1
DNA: TGTGCCACCAGCACTTCGACAGGCGAGCAGTACTTC
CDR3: CATSTSTGEQYF

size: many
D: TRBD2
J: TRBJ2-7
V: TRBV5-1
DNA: TGCGCCAGCAGACCCGGGACTACCTCCTACGAGCAGTACTTC
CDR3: CASRPGTTSYEQYF

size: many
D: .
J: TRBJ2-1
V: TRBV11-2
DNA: TGTGCCAGCAGCCGGGGGCGGTACAATGAGCAGTTCTTC
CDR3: CASSRGRYNEQFF

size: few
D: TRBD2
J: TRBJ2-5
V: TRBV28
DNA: TGTGCCAGCAGTAGACCGGGACTAGGCGAAGAGACCCAGTACTTC
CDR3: CASSRPGLGEETQYF

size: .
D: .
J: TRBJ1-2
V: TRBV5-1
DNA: TGCGCCAGCAGCTTGGCGGAGGGGGACTACGGCTACACCTTC
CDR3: CASSLAEGDYGYTF

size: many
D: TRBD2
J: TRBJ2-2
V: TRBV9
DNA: TGTGCCAGCAGCGTACAGCGGGGGGACACCGGGGAGCTGTTTTTT
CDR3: CASSVQRGDTGELFF

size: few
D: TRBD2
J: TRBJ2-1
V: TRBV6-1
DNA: TGTGCCAGCAGCAAGCCGGGGGGGCACAATGAGCAGTTCTTC
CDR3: CASSKPGGHNEQFF

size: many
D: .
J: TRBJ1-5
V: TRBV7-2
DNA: TGTGCCAGCGGGGGATCGGGCAATCAGCCCCAGCATTTT
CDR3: CASGGSGNQPQHF

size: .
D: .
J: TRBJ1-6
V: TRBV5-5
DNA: TGTGCCAGCAGCCTGAGGGGGTTGCCGAATTCACCCCTCCACTTT
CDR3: CASSLRGLPNSPLHF

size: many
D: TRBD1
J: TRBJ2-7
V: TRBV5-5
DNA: TGTGCCAGCAGCAAGCCGGGACAGGGCCTGGAGCAGTACTTC
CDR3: CASSKPGQGLEQYF

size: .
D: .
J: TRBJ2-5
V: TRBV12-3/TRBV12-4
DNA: TGTGCCAGCAGTTTTCCCCAGGGAATACGAGAGACCCAGTACTTC
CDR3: CASSFPQGIRETQYF

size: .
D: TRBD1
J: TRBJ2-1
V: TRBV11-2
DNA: TGTGCCAGCAGCCAAACAGAGGGGGCGCGTAATGAGCAGTTCTTC
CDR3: CASSQTEGARNEQFF

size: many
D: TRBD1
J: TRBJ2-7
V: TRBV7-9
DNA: TGTGCCAGCAGTGCACAGGGGGTTTACGAGCAGTACTTC
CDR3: CASSAQGVYEQYF

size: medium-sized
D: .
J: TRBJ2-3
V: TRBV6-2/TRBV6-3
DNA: TGTGCCAGCAGTGGGGGGTGGGGGCAGACAGATACGCAGTATTTT
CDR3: CASSGGWGQTDTQYF

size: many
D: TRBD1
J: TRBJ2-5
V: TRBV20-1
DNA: TGCAGTGCTAGAGATCCAGGGGGTGGGGAGACCCAGTACTTC
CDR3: CSARDPGGGETQYF

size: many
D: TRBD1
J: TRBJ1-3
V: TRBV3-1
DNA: TGTGCCAGCAGCCATATTACAGGGGGATTTGGCACCATATATTTT
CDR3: CASSHITGGFGTIYF

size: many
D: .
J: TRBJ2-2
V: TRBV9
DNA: TGTGCCAGCAGCGTCGGGGGAACCGGGGAGCTGTTTTTT
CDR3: CASSVGGTGELFF

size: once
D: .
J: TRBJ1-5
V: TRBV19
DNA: TGTGCCAGTAGTCCTCTGTGGAGCGGGGGTAGCAATCAGCCCCAGCATTTT
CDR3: CASSPLWSGGSNQPQHF

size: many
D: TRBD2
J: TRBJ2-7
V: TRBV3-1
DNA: TGTGCCAGCAGCCTAAGGGCCGGCGGGGGGTTCTACGAGCAGTACTTC
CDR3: CASSLRAGGGFYEQYF

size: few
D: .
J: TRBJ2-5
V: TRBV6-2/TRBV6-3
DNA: TGTGCCAGCAGCCCCGCTTCGGAGACCCAGTACTTC
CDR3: CASSPASETQYF

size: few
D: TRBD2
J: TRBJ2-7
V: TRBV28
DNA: TGTGCCAGCAGTTCCCGACTAGCGGGAGGTTTCCCCTACGAGCAGTACTTC
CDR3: CASSSRLAGGFPYEQYF

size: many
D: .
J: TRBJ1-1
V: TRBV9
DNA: TGTGCCAGCAGCGTTAGGAGGGATACTGAAGCTTTCTTT
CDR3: CASSVRRDTEAFF

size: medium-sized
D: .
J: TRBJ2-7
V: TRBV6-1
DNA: TGTGCCACCCAGAGCCCGGGACTGAGGTCCTACGAGCAGTACTTC
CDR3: CATQSPGLRSYEQYF

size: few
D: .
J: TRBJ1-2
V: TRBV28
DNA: TGTGCCAGCAGTTCCTATTCCGGGACGCGCTATGGCTACACCTTC
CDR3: CASSSYSGTRYGYTF

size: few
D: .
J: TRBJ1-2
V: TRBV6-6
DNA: TGTGCCAGCAGTTACTCGTGGGGGACCTATGGCTACACCTTC
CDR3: CASSYSWGTYGYTF

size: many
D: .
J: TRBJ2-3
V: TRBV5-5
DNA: TGTGCCAGCATACCCTTAGAGGGGCAGGCAGATACGCAGTATTTT
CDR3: CASIPLEGQADTQYF

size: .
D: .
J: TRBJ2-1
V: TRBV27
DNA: TGTGCCAGCAGTTTTCAGGGGATGAATGAGCAGTTCTTC
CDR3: CASSFQGMNEQFF

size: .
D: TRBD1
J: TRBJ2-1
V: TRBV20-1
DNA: TGCAGTGCTAGATCGCTCGGGACAGACCAACGGCGGTTCTTC
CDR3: CSARSLGTDQRRFF

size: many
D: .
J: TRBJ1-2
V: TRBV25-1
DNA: TGTGCCAGCTGGTTGGGTGGCTACACCTTC
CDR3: CASWLGGYTF

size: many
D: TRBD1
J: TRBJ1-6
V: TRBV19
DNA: TGTGCCAGTAGTAGGGGACAGGGTAATTCACCCCTCCACTTT
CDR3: CASSRGQGNSPLHF

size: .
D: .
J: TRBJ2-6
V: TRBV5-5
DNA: TGTGCCAGCAGCTTGGTGGGTTTCTCTGGGGCCAACGTCCTGACTTTC
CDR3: CASSLVGFSGANVLTF

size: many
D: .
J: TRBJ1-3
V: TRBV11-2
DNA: TGTGCCAGCAGCTTAGACCCGTTAATATGGGCTGGAAACACCATATATTTT
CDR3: CASSLDPLIWAGNTIYF

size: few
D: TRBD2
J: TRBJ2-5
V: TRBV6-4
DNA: TGTGCCAGCAGGACTAGCGGGGGGGCCACTGAGACCCAGTACTTC
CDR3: CASRTSGGATETQYF

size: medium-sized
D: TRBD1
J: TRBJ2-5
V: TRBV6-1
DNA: TGTGCCAGCAGTGTCCGACAGGGCGGGACCCAGTACTTC
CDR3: CASSVRQGGTQYF

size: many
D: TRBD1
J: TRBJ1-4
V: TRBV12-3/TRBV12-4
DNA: TGTGCCAGCAGGTCCGGGACAGGGGATGAAAAACTGTTTTTT
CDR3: CASRSGTGDEKLFF

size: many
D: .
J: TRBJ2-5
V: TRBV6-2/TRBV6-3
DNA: TGTGCCAGCAGAGCTCGAACCGGGGCAGGGCAGGAGACCCAGTACTTC
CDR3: CASRARTGAGQETQYF

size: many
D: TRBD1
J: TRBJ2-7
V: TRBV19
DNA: TGTGCCAGTAGTATAGAGGGGACAGGCTTATACGAGCAGTACTTC
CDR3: CASSIEGTGLYEQYF

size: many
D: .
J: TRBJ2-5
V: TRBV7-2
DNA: TGTGCCAGCAGCCGACAATCGGGTGCCGGGGAGACCCAGTACTTC
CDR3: CASSRQSGAGETQYF

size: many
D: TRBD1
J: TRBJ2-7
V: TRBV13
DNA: TGTGCCAGCAGCTCACTGACAGGGCCCTCCTACGAGCAGTACTTC
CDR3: CASSSLTGPSYEQYF

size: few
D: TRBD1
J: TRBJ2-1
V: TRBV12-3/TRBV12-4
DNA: TGTGCCAGCAGTTTCAACAGGGGCCAATACAATGAGCAGTTCTTC
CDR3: CASSFNRGQYNEQFF

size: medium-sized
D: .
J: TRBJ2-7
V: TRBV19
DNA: TGTGCCAGTAGTATATCCCCAGGAAGGTCCTACGAGCAGTACTTC
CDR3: CASSISPGRSYEQYF

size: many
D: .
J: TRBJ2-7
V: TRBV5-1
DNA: TGCGCCAGCAGCTTGGCCGCAGGGAGCTACGAGCAGTACTTC
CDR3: CASSLAAGSYEQYF

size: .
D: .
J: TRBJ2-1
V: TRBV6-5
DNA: TGTGCCAGCAGTTCGGGAGAGGTTAACAATGAGCAGTTCTTC
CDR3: CASSSGEVNNEQFF

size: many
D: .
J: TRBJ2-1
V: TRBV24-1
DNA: TGTGCCACCAGTGATACCCACAGGGAAGACGAGCAGTTCTTC
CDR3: CATSDTHREDEQFF

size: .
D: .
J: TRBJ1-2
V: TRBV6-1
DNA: TGTGCCAGCAGTGAAAATGGGGGATCCGGCTACACCTTC
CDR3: CASSENGGSGYTF

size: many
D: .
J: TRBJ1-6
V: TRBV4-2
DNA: TGTGCCAGCAGCCAAGATAGGGCGTCGACCCTTTCACCCCTCCACTTT
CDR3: CASSQDRASTLSPLHF

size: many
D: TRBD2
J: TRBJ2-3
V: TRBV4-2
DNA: TGTGCCAGCAGCCAAGCGGGGGGGGCGCGCGGGGGTGGGACAGATACGCAGTATTTT
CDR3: CASSQAGGARGGGTDTQYF

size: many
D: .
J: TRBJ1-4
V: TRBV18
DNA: TGTGCCAGCTCACCACCTCTGGGCCCAACTAATGAAAAACTGTTTTTT
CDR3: CASSPPLGPTNEKLFF

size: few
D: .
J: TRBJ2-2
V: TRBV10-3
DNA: TGTTCCTCCCGCTGGGGCCAGGGCGTTGGTTCGACCGGGGAGCTGTTTTTT
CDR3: CSSRWGQGVGSTGELFF

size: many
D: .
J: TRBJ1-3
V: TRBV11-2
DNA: TGTGCCAGCGCAGGAGGGAGACAGACTGGAAACACCATATATTTT
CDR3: CASAGGRQTGNTIYF

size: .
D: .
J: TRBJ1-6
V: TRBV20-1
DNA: TGCAGTGCTCGAGAGGTCCGTGATAATTCACCCCTCCACTTT
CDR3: CSAREVRDNSPLHF

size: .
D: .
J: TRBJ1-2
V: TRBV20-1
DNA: TGCAGTGCCGAAGAAGAGGGCTACACCTTC
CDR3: CSAEEEGYTF

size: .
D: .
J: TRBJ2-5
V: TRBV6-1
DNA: TGTGCCAGCAATGGGAAAGAGACCCAGTACTTC
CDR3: CASNGKETQYF

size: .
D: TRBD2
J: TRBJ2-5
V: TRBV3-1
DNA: TGTGCCAGCAGCCTCGCGTACACTAGCGGGGGGGCCGGGGAGACCCAGTACTTC
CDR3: CASSLAYTSGGAGETQYF